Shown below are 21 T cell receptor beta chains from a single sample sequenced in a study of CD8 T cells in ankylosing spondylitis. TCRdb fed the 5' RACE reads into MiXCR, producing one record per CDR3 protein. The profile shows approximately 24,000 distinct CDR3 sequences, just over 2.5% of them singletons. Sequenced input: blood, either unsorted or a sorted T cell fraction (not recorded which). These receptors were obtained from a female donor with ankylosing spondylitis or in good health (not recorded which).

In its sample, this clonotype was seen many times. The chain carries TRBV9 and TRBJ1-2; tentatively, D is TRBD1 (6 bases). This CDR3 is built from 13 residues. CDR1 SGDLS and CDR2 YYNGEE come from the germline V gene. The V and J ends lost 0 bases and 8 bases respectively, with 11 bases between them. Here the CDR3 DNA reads TGTGCCAGCAGCGTAGGTTCAGGGGCGGGCTACACCTTC. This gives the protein CASSVGSGAGYTF. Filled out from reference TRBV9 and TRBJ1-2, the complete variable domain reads DSGVTQTPKHLITATGQRVTLRCSPRSGDLSVYWYQQSLDQGLQFLIQYYNGEERAKGNILERFSAQQFPDLHSELNLSSLELGDSALYFCASSVGSGAGYTFGSGTRLTVV.

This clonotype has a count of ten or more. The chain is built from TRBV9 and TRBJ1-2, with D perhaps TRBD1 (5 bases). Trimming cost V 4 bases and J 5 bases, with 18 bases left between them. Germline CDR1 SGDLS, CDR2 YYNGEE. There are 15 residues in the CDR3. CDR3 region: CASSSPETASYGYTF. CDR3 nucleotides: TGTGCCAGCAGCTCTCCAGAGACAGCGAGTTATGGCTACACCTTC.

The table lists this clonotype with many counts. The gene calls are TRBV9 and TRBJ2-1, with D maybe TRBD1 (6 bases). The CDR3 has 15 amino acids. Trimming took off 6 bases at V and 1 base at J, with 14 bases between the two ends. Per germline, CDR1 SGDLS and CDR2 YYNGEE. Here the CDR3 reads CASTKQGSSYNEQFF. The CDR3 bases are TGTGCCAGCACCAAACAGGGATCGTCCTACAATGAGCAGTTCTTC.

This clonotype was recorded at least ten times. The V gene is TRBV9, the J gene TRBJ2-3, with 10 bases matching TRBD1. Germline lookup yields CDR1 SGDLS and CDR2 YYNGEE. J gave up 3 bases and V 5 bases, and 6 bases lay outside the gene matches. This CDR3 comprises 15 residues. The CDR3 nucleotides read TGTGCCAGCAGTGAAAGACAGGGGGCAACAGATACGCAGTATTTT. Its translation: CASSERQGATDTQYF.

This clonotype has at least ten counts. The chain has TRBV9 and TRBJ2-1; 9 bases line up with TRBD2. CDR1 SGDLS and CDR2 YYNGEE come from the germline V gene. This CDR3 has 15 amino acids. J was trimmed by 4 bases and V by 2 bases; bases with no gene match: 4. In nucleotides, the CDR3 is TGTGCCAGCAGCGTGTCTAGCGGGGAGTACAATGAGCAGTTCTTC. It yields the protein CASSVSSGEYNEQFF.

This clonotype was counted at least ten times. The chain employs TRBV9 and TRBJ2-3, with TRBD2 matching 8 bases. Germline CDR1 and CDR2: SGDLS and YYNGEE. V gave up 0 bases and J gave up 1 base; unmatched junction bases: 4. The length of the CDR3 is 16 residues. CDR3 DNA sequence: TGTGCCAGCAGCGTAGGCCCGACTAGCGGCACAGATACGCAGTATTTT. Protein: CASSVGPTSGTDTQYF. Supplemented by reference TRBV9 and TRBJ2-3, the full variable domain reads DSGVTQTPKHLITATGQRVTLRCSPRSGDLSVYWYQQSLDQGLQFLIQYYNGEERAKGNILERFSAQQFPDLHSELNLSSLELGDSALYFCASSVGPTSGTDTQYFGPGTRLTVL.

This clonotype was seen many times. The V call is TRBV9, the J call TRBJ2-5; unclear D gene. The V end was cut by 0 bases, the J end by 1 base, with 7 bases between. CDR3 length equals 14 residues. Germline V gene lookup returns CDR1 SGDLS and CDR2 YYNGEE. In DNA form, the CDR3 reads TGTGCCAGCAGCGTAGGGGGAATCCAAGAGACCCAGTACTTC. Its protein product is CASSVGGIQETQYF.

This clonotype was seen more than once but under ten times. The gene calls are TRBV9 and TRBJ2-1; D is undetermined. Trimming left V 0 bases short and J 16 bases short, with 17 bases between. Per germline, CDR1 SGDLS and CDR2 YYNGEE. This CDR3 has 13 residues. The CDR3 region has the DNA TGTGCCAGCAGCGTAGGAGCAGACTCTGGCATTTTCTTC. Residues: CASSVGADSGIFF.

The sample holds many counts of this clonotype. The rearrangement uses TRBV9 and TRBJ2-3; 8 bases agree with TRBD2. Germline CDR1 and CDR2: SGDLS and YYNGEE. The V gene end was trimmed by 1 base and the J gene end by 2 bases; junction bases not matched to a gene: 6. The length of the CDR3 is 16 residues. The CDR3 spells CASSVYISGDTDTQYF. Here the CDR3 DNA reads TGTGCCAGCAGCGTATATATTAGCGGGGACACAGATACGCAGTATTTT. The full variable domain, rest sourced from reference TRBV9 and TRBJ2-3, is DSGVTQTPKHLITATGQRVTLRCSPRSGDLSVYWYQQSLDQGLQFLIQYYNGEERAKGNILERFSAQQFPDLHSELNLSSLELGDSALYFCASSVYISGDTDTQYFGPGTRLTVL.

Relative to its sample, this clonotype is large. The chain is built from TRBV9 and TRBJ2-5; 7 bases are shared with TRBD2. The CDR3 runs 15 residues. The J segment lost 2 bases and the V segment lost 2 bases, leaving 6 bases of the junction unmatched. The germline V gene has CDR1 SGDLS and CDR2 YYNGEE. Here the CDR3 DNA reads TGTGCCAGCAGCGTTCAAGCGGGGTTACAAGAGACCCAGTACTTC. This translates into CASSVQAGLQETQYF.

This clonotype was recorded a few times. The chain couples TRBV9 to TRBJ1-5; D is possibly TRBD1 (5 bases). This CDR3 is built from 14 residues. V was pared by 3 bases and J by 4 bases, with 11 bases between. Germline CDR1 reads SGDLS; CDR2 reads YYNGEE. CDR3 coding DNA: TGTGCCAGCAGCGGGGGGTTCGGAAATCAGCCCCAGCATTTT. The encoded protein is CASSGGFGNQPQHF.

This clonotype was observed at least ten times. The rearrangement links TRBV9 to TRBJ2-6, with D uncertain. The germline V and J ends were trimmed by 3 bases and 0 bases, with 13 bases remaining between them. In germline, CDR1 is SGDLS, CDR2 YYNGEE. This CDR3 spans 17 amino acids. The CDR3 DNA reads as TGTGCCAGCAGCGCCCACATACAAGGCTCTGGGGCCAACGTCCTGACTTTC. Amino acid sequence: CASSAHIQGSGANVLTF.

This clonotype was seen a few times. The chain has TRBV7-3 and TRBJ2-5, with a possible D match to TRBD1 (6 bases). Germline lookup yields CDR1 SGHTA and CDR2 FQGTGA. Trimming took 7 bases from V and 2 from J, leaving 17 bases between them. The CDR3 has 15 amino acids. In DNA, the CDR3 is TGTGCCAGCAAGGGGGTGGACCTTGGGCAAGAGACCCAGTACTTC. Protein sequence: CASKGVDLGQETQYF. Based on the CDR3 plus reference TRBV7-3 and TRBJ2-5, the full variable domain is GAGVSQTPSNKVTEKGKYVELRCDPISGHTALYWYRQSLGQGPEFLIYFQGTGAADDSGLPNDRFFAVRPEGSVSTLKIQRTERGDSAVYLCASKGVDLGQETQYFGPGTRLLVL.

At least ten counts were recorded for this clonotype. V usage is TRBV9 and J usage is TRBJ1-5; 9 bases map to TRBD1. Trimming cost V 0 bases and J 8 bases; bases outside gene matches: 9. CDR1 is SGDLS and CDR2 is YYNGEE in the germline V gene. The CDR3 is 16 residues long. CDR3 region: CASSVGSGTGREPQHF. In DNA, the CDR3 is TGTGCCAGCAGCGTAGGTAGCGGGACAGGGAGGGAGCCCCAGCATTTT. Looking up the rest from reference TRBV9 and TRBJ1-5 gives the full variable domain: DSGVTQTPKHLITATGQRVTLRCSPRSGDLSVYWYQQSLDQGLQFLIQYYNGEERAKGNILERFSAQQFPDLHSELNLSSLELGDSALYFCASSVGSGTGREPQHFGDGTRLSIL.

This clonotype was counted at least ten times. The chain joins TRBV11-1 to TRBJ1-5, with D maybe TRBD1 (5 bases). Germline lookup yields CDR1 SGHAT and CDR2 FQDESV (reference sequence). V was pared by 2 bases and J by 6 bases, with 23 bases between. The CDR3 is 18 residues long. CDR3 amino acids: CASSLLGVSQGGVQPQHF. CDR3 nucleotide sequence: TGTGCCAGCAGCTTACTTGGGGTATCCCAGGGTGGGGTTCAGCCCCAGCATTTT.

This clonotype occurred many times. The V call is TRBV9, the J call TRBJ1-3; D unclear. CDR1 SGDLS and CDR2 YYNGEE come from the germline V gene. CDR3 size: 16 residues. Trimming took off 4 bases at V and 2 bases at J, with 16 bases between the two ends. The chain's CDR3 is CASSIRGWEAGNTIYF. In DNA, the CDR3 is TGTGCCAGCAGCATACGAGGTTGGGAGGCTGGAAACACCATATATTTT.

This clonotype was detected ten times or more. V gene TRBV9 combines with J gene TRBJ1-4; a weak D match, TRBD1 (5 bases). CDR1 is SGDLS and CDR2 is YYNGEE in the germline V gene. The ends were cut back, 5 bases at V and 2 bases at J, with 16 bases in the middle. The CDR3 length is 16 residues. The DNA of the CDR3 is TGTGCCAGCAGTGAGGACACTAGTGCGACTAATGAAAAACTGTTTTTT. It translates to CASSEDTSATNEKLFF.

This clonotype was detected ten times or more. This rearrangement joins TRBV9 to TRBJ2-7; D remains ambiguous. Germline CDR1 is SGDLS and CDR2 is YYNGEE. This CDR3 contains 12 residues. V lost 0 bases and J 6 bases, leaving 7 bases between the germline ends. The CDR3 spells CASSVDGGEQYF. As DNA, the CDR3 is TGTGCCAGCAGCGTAGATGGCGGCGAGCAGTACTTC.

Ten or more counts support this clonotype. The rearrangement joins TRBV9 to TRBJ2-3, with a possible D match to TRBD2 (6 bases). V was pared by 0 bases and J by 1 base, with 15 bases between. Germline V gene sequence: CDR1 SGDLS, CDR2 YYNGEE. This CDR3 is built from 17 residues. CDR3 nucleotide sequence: TGTGCCAGCAGCGTAGAGGGACTTGGGACGGGCACAGATACGCAGTATTTT. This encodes CASSVEGLGTGTDTQYF.

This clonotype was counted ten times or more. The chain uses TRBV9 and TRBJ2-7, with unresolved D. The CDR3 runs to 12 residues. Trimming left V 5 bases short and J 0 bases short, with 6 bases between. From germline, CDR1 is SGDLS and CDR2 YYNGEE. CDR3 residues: CASSTGSYEQYF. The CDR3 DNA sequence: TGTGCCAGCAGTACCGGCTCCTACGAGCAGTACTTC. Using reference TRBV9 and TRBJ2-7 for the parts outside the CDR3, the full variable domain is DSGVTQTPKHLITATGQRVTLRCSPRSGDLSVYWYQQSLDQGLQFLIQYYNGEERAKGNILERFSAQQFPDLHSELNLSSLELGDSALYFCASSTGSYEQYFGPGTRLTVT.

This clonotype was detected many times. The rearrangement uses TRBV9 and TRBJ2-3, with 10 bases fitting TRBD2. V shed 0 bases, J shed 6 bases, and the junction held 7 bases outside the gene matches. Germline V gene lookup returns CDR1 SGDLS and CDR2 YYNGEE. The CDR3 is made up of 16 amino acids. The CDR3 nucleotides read TGTGCCAGCAGCGTAGATCCTAGCGGGGGACGGGATACGCAGTATTTT. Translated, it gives CASSVDPSGGRDTQYF.